What follows are 18 T cell receptor beta chains derived from one specimen sequenced in a study of blood T cell repertoires in COVID-19. Data came from immunoSEQ multiplex PCR; TCRdb stores just in-frame clones and leaves some out. The repertoire holds approximately 210,000 clones, with about 90% as singletons. The sequencing sample was made of PBMCs or T cells enriched from blood (not recorded which). The receptor source for this set is a woman under 30 who had recovered from COVID-19.

The rearrangement joins TRBV4-1 to TRBJ2-3; 7 nucleotides match TRBD2. CDR1 is MGHRA and CDR2 is YSYEKL in the germline V gene. V gave up 4 bases and J gave up 4 bases; unmatched junction bases: 14. The CDR3 has 17 amino acids. The CDR3 nucleotides are TGCGCCAGCAGCCCAGCCCGACTGCGACTAGCCTCAGATACGCAGTATTTT. Residues: CASSPARLRLASDTQYF.

This chain joins TRBV28 and TRBJ2-1; TRBD1 aligns across 7 bases. V shed 3 bases, J shed 7 bases, and the junction held 9 bases outside the gene matches. The CDR3 extends over 15 amino acids. Germline V gene data show CDR1 as MDHEN and CDR2 as SYDVKM. The CDR3 here is CASSLGTVGSNEQFF. The CDR3 nucleotides read TGTGCCAGCAGTTTGGGGACAGTTGGCAGTAATGAGCAGTTCTTC.

This clone was observed a few times. V gene TRBV6-5 combines with J gene TRBJ1-2; 7 bases map to TRBD1. The CDR3 runs 15 residues. With 2 bases clipped from V and 6 bases from J, the junction kept 9 bases outside the gene matches. Per germline, CDR1 MNHEY and CDR2 SVGAGI. CDR3 sequence reads: CASSYVAGGAHGYTF. Here the CDR3 DNA reads TGTGCCAGCAGTTACGTGGCAGGGGGTGCTCATGGCTACACCTTC.

CDR3 DNA sequence: TGTGCCAGCAGCTTATTAGCCAGGGGAAATTCACCCCTCCACTTT. Protein: CASSLLARGNSPLHF. The chain links TRBV11-2 to TRBJ1-6; weak D call: TRBD1 (6 bases). This CDR3 is 15 amino acids long. In germline, CDR1 is SGHAT, CDR2 FQNNGV. V was cut by 2 bases and J by 7 bases, with 12 bases left in between.

J is TRBJ2-7 and V is TRBV5-1; D may be TRBD1 (6 bases). CDR1 and CDR2 from the germline V gene are SGHRS and YFSETQ. The CDR3 has 14 residues. The ends were cut back, 1 base at V and 5 bases at J, with 13 bases in the middle. CDR3 residues: CASSLQGFLDEQYF. In DNA form, the CDR3 reads TGCGCCAGCAGCTTGCAGGGGTTCTTGGACGAGCAGTACTTC.

This chain links TRBV11-2 with TRBJ1-2, with D tentatively TRBD1 (5 bases). The germline V gene encodes CDR1 SGHAT and CDR2 FQNNGV. This CDR3 has 13 amino acids. The V end was cut by 3 bases, the J end by 1 base, with 6 bases between. The CDR3 sequence: CASSLDINYGYTF. The DNA of the CDR3 is TGTGCCAGCAGCTTGGACATTAACTATGGCTACACCTTC.

The rearrangement joins TRBV5-1 to TRBJ2-3; 11 positions agree with TRBD1. Germline lookup yields CDR1 SGHRS and CDR2 YFSETQ. Losses at the gene ends were 0 bases for V and 5 bases for J; bases not matched to a gene: 2. CDR3 length: 15 residues. The CDR3 loop is CASSLEDRGRDTQYF. DNA for the CDR3: TGCGCCAGCAGCTTGGAGGACAGGGGGCGAGATACGCAGTATTTT.

The chain employs TRBV11-1 and TRBJ2-7, with TRBD2 matching over 7 bases. Per germline, CDR1 SGHAT and CDR2 FQDESV (reference sequence). Trimming cost V 0 bases and J 3 bases; bases outside gene matches: 5. This CDR3 spans 15 amino acids. CDR3 nucleotides: TGTGCCAGCAGCTTAGCAGGACTAGATGTCTACGAGCAGTACTTC. This codes for CASSLAGLDVYEQYF.

The chain couples TRBV5-4 to TRBJ1-1, with 7 bases fitting TRBD1. The CDR3 covers 13 residues. In germline, CDR1 is SGHNT, CDR2 YYREEE (reference sequence). The ends lost 4 bases at V and 4 bases at J; junction bases unmatched: 4. The CDR3 sequence: CASSETGTTEAFF. Here the CDR3 DNA reads TGTGCCAGCAGCGAGACAGGGACCACTGAAGCTTTCTTT.

The genes are TRBV5-1 and TRBJ1-1; D is possibly TRBD1 (5 bases). CDR3 length: 13 amino acids. Between the trimmed V and J ends, which lost 5 bases and 0 bases, there was a span of 8 bases. The germline CDR1 and CDR2 sequences are SGHRS and YFSETQ. The CDR3 loop reads CASRGELNTEAFF. DNA of the CDR3: TGCGCCAGCAGAGGGGAATTGAACACTGAAGCTTTCTTT. Using reference TRBV5-1 and TRBJ1-1 for the parts outside the CDR3, the full variable domain is KAGVTQTPRYLIKTRGQQVTLSCSPISGHRSVSWYQQTPGQGLQFLFEYFSETQRNKGNFPGRFSGRQFSNSRSEMNVSTLELGDSALYLCASRGELNTEAFFGQGTRLTVV.

The gene calls are TRBV4-1 and TRBJ1-6; 7 nucleotides align to TRBD1. This CDR3 is built from 16 residues. The ends lost 3 bases at V and 6 bases at J; junction bases unmatched: 8. Germline V gene sequence: CDR1 MGHRA, CDR2 YSYEKL. The CDR3 loop is CASSHVQTGSNSPLHF. In nucleotides, the CDR3 is TGCGCCAGCAGCCACGTACAGACAGGGAGTAATTCACCCCTCCACTTT.

The chain is built from TRBV7-9 and TRBJ2-7; D is undetermined. The CDR3 sequence is 15 residues long. The germline V and J ends were trimmed by 1 base and 0 bases, with 10 bases remaining between them. Germline V gives CDR1 SEHNR, CDR2 FQNEAQ (reference sequence). The CDR3 coding sequence is TGTGCCAGCAGCTTAGGATCAGGTTACTCCTACGAGCAGTACTTC. It yields the protein CASSLGSGYSYEQYF.

This rearrangement joins TRBV29-1 to TRBJ2-1; D is uncertain. The germline CDR1 and CDR2 sequences are SQVTM and ANQGSEA. Trimming stripped 4 bases from V and 3 bases from J, with 7 bases between. This CDR3 spans 12 amino acids. The CDR3 DNA sequence: TGCAGCGTTGGGTCAGACTACAATGAGCAGTTCTTC. Residues: CSVGSDYNEQFF.

V and J are TRBV30 and TRBJ2-7; perhaps TRBD2 as D (7 bases). The ends were cut back, 0 bases at V and 13 bases at J, with 13 bases in the middle. The CDR3 runs to 11 residues. The germline V gene has CDR1 GTSNPN and CDR2 SVGIG (reference sequence). The DNA of the CDR3 is TGTGCCTGGAGTGTGGGCGGGGGCGTTTACTTC. This sequence encodes CAWSVGGGVYF.

The CDR3 DNA reads TGCGCCAGCAGCGACCAGACCGGGTCCTACTATGGCTACACCTTC. Its translation is CASSDQTGSYYGYTF. This chain connects TRBV4-1 to TRBJ1-2, with unresolved D. V shed 5 bases and J shed 3 bases, with 16 bases lying between them. From germline, CDR1 is MGHRA and CDR2 YSYEKL. The CDR3 covers 15 residues.

The chain joins TRBV15 to TRBJ1-1; 7 bases map to TRBD1. Germline V gene sequence: CDR1 LNHNV, CDR2 YYDKDF (reference sequence). The CDR3 loop spans 13 amino acids. V shed 8 bases, J shed 0 bases, and the junction held 3 bases outside the gene matches. The CDR3 protein is CATDRDMNTEAFF. CDR3 nucleotide sequence: TGTGCCACCGACAGGGATATGAACACTGAAGCTTTCTTT. The variable domain in full, completed from reference TRBV15 and TRBJ1-1, reads DAMVIQNPRYQVTQFGKPVTLSCSQTLNHNVMYWYQQKSSQAPKLLFHYYDKDFNNEADTPDNFQSRRPNTSFCFLDIRSPGLGDTAMYLCATDRDMNTEAFFGQGTRLTVV.

The chain recombines TRBV6-5 with TRBJ1-6, with a tentative D call TRBD1 (6 bases). Germline values: CDR1 MNHEY, CDR2 SVGAGI. This CDR3 spans 14 amino acids. Between the trimmed V and J ends, which lost 5 bases and 10 bases, there was a span of 15 bases. In DNA form, the CDR3 reads TGTGCCAGCAGTATTACAGGGAAGGAATCACCCCTCCACTTT. This codes for CASSITGKESPLHF.

The table lists this clone with a count of one. For the CDR3, the DNA is TGTGCCACCAGTGATTCCGGCGGGACAGGGGAAATTCACTATGGCTACACCTTC. Residues: CATSDSGGTGEIHYGYTF. This chain joins TRBV24-1 and TRBJ1-2, with TRBD1 identical over 10 bases. There are 18 residues in the CDR3. Germline CDR1 reads KGHDR; CDR2 reads SFDVKD. Trimming at V came to 2 bases and at J to 3 bases, leaving 11 bases not matched to a gene.